This record looks at one TCR beta chain sequence and its context. Participants' reported clinical history set cohort assignment. For recovered donors of Cohort 3, there were two negative PCRs, clearance, or symptom resolution. This sample was taken from a study of blood T cell repertoires in COVID-19. Background on the study: Some COVID-19 samples were acute and others convalescent; all came from the United States, Italy and Spain. T cells, B-cell-depleted T cells, or PBMCs provided the cDNA or gDNA that served as material.

Clones were sequenced by immunoSEQ multiplex PCR, and TCRdb holds only the in-frame ones, with some missing. The table lists hundreds of thousands of clones, 85% of them singletons, with approximately 19% in the top ten. Sequencing used PBMCs or T cells enriched from blood (not recorded which). The sequence was collected from a man aged 40-55 years who had recovered from COVID-19.

The CDR3 protein is CSVGTGVDYGYTF. Written as DNA, the CDR3 is TGCAGCGTTGGGACAGGAGTTGACTATGGCTACACCTTC. The rearrangement joins TRBV29-1 to TRBJ1-2; TRBD1 aligns across 7 bases. CDR1 SQVTM and CDR2 ANQGSEA come from the germline V gene. Trimming cost V 4 bases and J 3 bases; bases outside gene matches: 5. The CDR3 contains 13 residues. The whole variable domain, filled in from reference TRBV29-1 and TRBJ1-2, reads SAVISQKPSRDICQRGTSLTIQCQVDSQVTMMFWYRQQPGQSLTLIATANQGSEATYESGFVIDKFPISRPNLTFSTLTVSNMSPEDSSIYLCSVGTGVDYGYTFGSGTRLTVV.